This T cell receptor (beta chain) derives from a study of blood T cell repertoires in COVID-19. As for the study in general: Specimens from acute and convalescent COVID-19 originated in the United States, Italy and Spain. T cells, B-cell-depleted T cells, or PBMCs provided the cDNA or gDNA that served as material.

Germline CDR1 is MDHEN and CDR2 is SYDVKM. The V and J ends lost 7 bases and 3 bases respectively, with 15 bases between them. CDR3 length: 14 amino acids. Original handling: Counts of nucleated cells, estimated from reference gene primer amplification, were obtained. Some clones are missing from TCRdb's copy, which holds only in-frame ones; the method was immunoSEQ multiplex PCR. V and J calls and clone size are those listed in that table; D and trimming were worked out from the DNA. The top ten hold about 24% of the sample, which has approximately 17,000 clones, 85% to 90% seen once. This receptor was obtained from a man aged 55 to 69 with acute or convalescent COVID-19. The source material was peripheral blood. The V and J genes are TRBV28 and TRBJ1-2; weak D call: TRBD1 (6 bases). DNA of the CDR3: TGTGCCAGCACCCGAGAGGGGGATTACTATGGCTACACCTTC. It specifies CASTREGDYYGYTF.